These 19 T cell receptor beta chains were all obtained from the same sample, sequenced in a study of blood T cell repertoires in COVID-19 (dated by TCRdb to 2018 to 2020). The library was obtained by the immunoSEQ multiplex PCR assay. TCRdb mirrors the immuneACCESS table, restricted to in-frame sequences. Some clones are absent from its copies; in checked studies, under half trace to an unresolved V gene, and the reason for the others is unknown. The sample records approximately 240,000 clones, around four fifths of which are singletons. The leading ten clones occupy more than 6% of the sample. The sequencing input was peripheral blood. The receptors here all came from a woman aged 60-75 years with active or convalescent COVID-19.

The chain links TRBV10-3 to TRBJ1-5; tentative D call: TRBD1 (5 bases). With 0 bases removed from V and 0 bases from J, the gap between germline ends came to 9 bases. The CDR3 has 16 amino acids. Germline loops: CDR1 ENHRY, CDR2 SYGVKD. This chain's CDR3 is CAISESRQRSNQPQHF. In DNA form, the CDR3 reads TGTGCCATCAGTGAGTCTAGACAGCGTAGCAATCAGCCCCAGCATTTT.

The V call is TRBV19, the J call TRBJ2-7; TRBD2 matches 7 bases. Germline lookup yields CDR1 LNHDA and CDR2 SQIVND (reference sequence). This CDR3 has 14 amino acids. Trimming took 4 bases from V and 6 from J; bases not matched to a gene: 9. CDR3 sequence (DNA): TGTGCCAGTAGTACGAGTCTAGCGGAGGGCGAGCAGTACTTC. Protein product: CASSTSLAEGEQYF.

The gene calls are TRBV28 and TRBJ1-2, with unresolved D. Germline CDR1 is MDHEN and CDR2 is SYDVKM. The CDR3 consists of 13 residues. V was cut by 5 bases and J by 8 bases, with 15 bases left in between. The CDR3: CASSLTPVGGYTF. The CDR3 DNA sequence: TGTGCCAGCAGTCTAACTCCGGTGGGCGGCTACACCTTC.

The chain joins TRBV10-3 to TRBJ2-1; D may be TRBD1 (5 bases). Trimming removed 3 bases at V and 1 base at J, with 10 bases between. In germline, CDR1 is ENHRY, CDR2 SYGVKD. This CDR3 has 15 amino acids. The CDR3 DNA sequence: TGTGCCATCAGTGATCCGCAGGGATCCTACAATGAGCAGTTCTTC. Amino acid sequence: CAISDPQGSYNEQFF.

This chain connects TRBV7-8 to TRBJ2-1; possible D gene TRBD2, 6 bases. The CDR3 extends over 15 amino acids. V lost 3 bases, J lost 4 bases, and 13 bases lay in between. CDR1 is SGHVS and CDR2 is FQNEAQ in the germline V gene. This CDR3 reads CASSFVLGLYNEQFF. For the CDR3, the DNA is TGTGCCAGCAGCTTCGTACTAGGACTATACAATGAGCAGTTCTTC.

J is TRBJ2-2 and V is TRBV7-9; 8 bases align to TRBD1. Trimming cost V 5 bases and J 2 bases; bases outside gene matches: 7. Germline CDR1 is SEHNR and CDR2 is FQNEAQ (reference sequence). This CDR3 spans 16 amino acids. As DNA, the CDR3 is TGTGCCAGCAGCAAAACCGGGACAGGTAACACCGGGGAGCTGTTTTTT. This translates into CASSKTGTGNTGELFF.

V is TRBV21-1 and J is TRBJ1-6; the table names TRBD1, a call not compared with the DNA. TRBV21-1 is reported as a pseudogene. This CDR3 has 13 amino acids. The CDR3 DNA follows: TGTGCCAGAGACAGGGCCCGGGGTTCACCCCTCCACTTT. Its translation: CARDRARGSPLHF.

The chain is built from TRBV20-1 and TRBJ2-7, with 11 bases identical to TRBD2. V shed 3 bases, J shed 0 bases, and the junction held 7 bases outside the gene matches. The V gene's germline CDR1 is DFQATT and CDR2 SNEGSKA (reference sequence). The CDR3 totals 16 residues. The CDR3, as DNA: TGCAGTGCTAGTCCACTAGCGGGGGTTGACTCCTACGAGCAGTACGTC. Translation gives CSASPLAGVDSYEQYV.

The chain joins TRBV3-1 (or the pseudogene TRBV3-2) to TRBJ1-3, with D unresolved. The V end lost 5 bases, the J end lost 0 bases, and 8 bases lay between the germline ends. The germline V gene encodes CDR1 LGHDT and CDR2 YNNKEL (reference sequence). The CDR3 runs 14 residues. The CDR3 nucleotides read TGTGCCAGCAGCTTGAGAGGCTCTGGAAACACCATATATTTT. Amino acid sequence: CASSLRGSGNTIYF.

J is TRBJ1-4 and V is TRBV18, with no clear D. V lost 2 bases, J lost 6 bases, and 16 bases lay in between. CDR1 is KGHSH, CDR2 LQKENI, per germline. CDR3 size: 16 residues. CDR3 nucleotides: TGTGCCAGCTCACCAGTGGGCCCCGTGGCAGATGAAAAACTGTTTTTT. It is translated as CASSPVGPVADEKLFF.

The chain links TRBV18 to TRBJ2-5; TRBD1 agrees at 7 bases. The V and J ends lost 5 bases and 5 bases, in that order; junction bases with no gene match: 5. Germline V lookup: CDR1 KGHSH, CDR2 LQKENI. CDR3 size: 13 residues. CDR3 nucleotide sequence: TGTGCCAGCTCAGAGGGGACAGAGGAGACCCAGTACTTC. Its protein is CASSEGTEETQYF.

This clone was counted a single time. The chain employs TRBV5-1 and TRBJ1-1; the D gene is possibly TRBD1 (5 bases). The V gene lost 0 bases and the J gene lost 5 bases, with 11 bases spanning the gap. Germline values: CDR1 SGHRS, CDR2 YFSETQ. This CDR3 comprises 14 residues. Written as DNA, the CDR3 is TGCGCCAGCAGCTTGGTTGGGGCGGAAACTGAAGCTTTCTTT. It translates to CASSLVGAETEAFF. The full variable domain, in which reference TRBV5-1 and TRBJ1-1 provide the parts outside the CDR3, is KAGVTQTPRYLIKTRGQQVTLSCSPISGHRSVSWYQQTPGQGLQFLFEYFSETQRNKGNFPGRFSGRQFSNSRSEMNVSTLELGDSALYLCASSLVGAETEAFFGQGTRLTVV.

In this sample, this clone turned up a few times. This chain links TRBV9 with TRBJ2-3, with D perhaps matching TRBD1 (6 bases). Trimming removed 3 bases from V and 4 bases from J, with 12 bases in between. Germline loops: CDR1 SGDLS, CDR2 YYNGEE. CDR3 size: 14 residues. The chain's CDR3 is CASSEPHRADTQYF. CDR3 DNA sequence: TGTGCCAGCAGCGAGCCCCACAGGGCAGATACGCAGTATTTT. Drawing the rest from reference TRBV9 and TRBJ2-3, the complete variable domain is DSGVTQTPKHLITATGQRVTLRCSPRSGDLSVYWYQQSLDQGLQFLIQYYNGEERAKGNILERFSAQQFPDLHSELNLSSLELGDSALYFCASSEPHRADTQYFGPGTRLTVL.

In regard to this clone: At one boundary the junction diverges from the germline segment, which might be a read error. This chain connects TRBV12-3 or TRBV12-4 to TRBJ1-5; 8 positions agree with TRBD1. The CDR3 loop spans 11 amino acids. CDR3 protein: CASSEGQGGNF. CDR3 coding DNA: TGTGCCAGCAGTGAAGGACAGGGAGGTAATTTT.

This clone was recorded only once. V and J are TRBV18 and TRBJ2-2; 9 bases align to TRBD2. This CDR3 spans 16 amino acids. The V segment lost 0 bases and the J segment 6 bases; nucleotides outside the gene matches: 5. Germline-derived CDR1 and CDR2 are KGHSH and LQKENI. In DNA, the CDR3 is TGTGCCAGCTCACCACCCTCTAGCGGGGCCGCCGGGGAGCTGTTTTTT. Protein product: CASSPPSSGAAGELFF.

The rearrangement uses TRBV7-9 and TRBJ1-5; D gene ambiguous. CDR1 is SEHNR and CDR2 is FQNEAQ in the germline V gene (reference sequence). The germline V and J ends were trimmed by 4 bases and 3 bases, with 10 bases remaining between them. CDR3 size: 14 residues. The CDR3 coding sequence is TGTGCCAGCAGCTCCGGTTTGGTCAATCAGCCCCAGCATTTT. This gives the protein CASSSGLVNQPQHF.

The chain links TRBV10-3 to TRBJ1-5, with D possibly being TRBD1 (5 bases). Germline lookup yields CDR1 ENHRY and CDR2 SYGVKD. The CDR3 runs to 14 residues. Trimming removed 7 bases at V and 7 bases at J, with 17 bases between. The CDR3 reads CAIIAGRPGQPQHF. The CDR3 region has the DNA TGTGCCATCATCGCAGGGCGCCCTGGACAGCCCCAGCATTTT.

This rearrangement joins TRBV7-2 to TRBJ2-5, with TRBD2 as a possible D gene (7 bases). The germline V and J ends were trimmed by 6 bases and 5 bases, with 16 bases remaining between them. CDR3 length: 14 residues. Germline V gene lookup returns CDR1 SGHTA and CDR2 FQGNSA. CDR3 amino acids: CASRRGGARETQYF. DNA for the CDR3: TGTGCCAGCAGACGAGGGGGGGCGCGGGAGACCCAGTACTTC. Using reference TRBV7-2 and TRBJ2-5 for the parts outside the CDR3, the full variable domain is GAGVSQSPSNKVTEKGKDVELRCDPISGHTALYWYRQSLGQGLEFLIYFQGNSAPDKSGLPSDRFSAERTGGSVSTLTIQRTQQEDSAVYLCASRRGGARETQYFGPGTRLLVL.

In its sample, this clone was seen a few times. The chain carries TRBV9 and TRBJ1-5; a weak D match, TRBD1 (6 bases). The CDR3 has 15 residues. The germline V gene has CDR1 SGDLS and CDR2 YYNGEE. Trimming stripped 3 bases from V and 0 bases from J, with 10 bases between. The DNA for the CDR3 is TGTGCCAGCAGCGAGAGGACAGTTAGCAATCAGCCCCAGCATTTT. Translation gives CASSERTVSNQPQHF.